A selection of T cell receptor beta chains follows, all from one sample in a study of T cell responses to AZD1222 COVID-19 vaccine. Using immunoSEQ multiplex PCR, the repertoire was profiled, and TCRdb retains in-frame clones only, with some absent. The table lists some 100,000 clones, around nine tenths of them singletons. Source: peripheral blood, taken on day 0 of AZD1222 vaccination. Every receptor here comes from an adult in good health. CDR3s include the opening cysteine and the closing phenylalanine or tryptophan. A D gene is named only where the DNA matches it firmly. Only part of the rows carry a size: once, few, many, or a class if the clone is expanded.

abundance: NA; v_gene: TRBV19; j_gene: TRBJ1-1; d_gene: NA; CDR3aa: CASRENTEAFF; CDR3nt: TGTGCCAGTAGGGAGAACACTGAAGCTTTCTTT
abundance: NA; v_gene: TRBV7-9; j_gene: TRBJ2-7; d_gene: NA; CDR3aa: CASSLEAGAYEQYF; CDR3nt: TGTGCCAGCAGCTTAGAGGCAGGGGCGTACGAGCAGTACTTC
abundance: once; v_gene: TRBV18; j_gene: TRBJ2-5; d_gene: NA; CDR3aa: CASSPVGEETQYF; CDR3nt: TGTGCCAGCTCACCGGTGGGAGAAGAGACCCAGTACTTC
abundance: NA; v_gene: TRBV10-3; j_gene: TRBJ2-3; d_gene: NA; CDR3aa: CAAARGYGPTDTQYF; CDR3nt: TGTGCCGCCGCCCGAGGATACGGGCCCACAGATACGCAGTATTTT
abundance: NA; v_gene: TRBV19; j_gene: TRBJ1-4; d_gene: NA; CDR3aa: CASSMRRLPATNEKLFF; CDR3nt: TGTGCCAGTAGTATGCGACGATTACCTGCAACTAATGAAAAACTGTTTTTT
abundance: NA; v_gene: TRBV19; j_gene: TRBJ2-7; d_gene: NA; CDR3aa: CASSIGGSEQYF; CDR3nt: TGTGCCAGTAGTATAGGTGGGTCCGAGCAGTACTTC
abundance: once; v_gene: TRBV5-1; j_gene: TRBJ2-1; d_gene: NA; CDR3aa: CASRMDFEGEQFF; CDR3nt: TGCGCCAGCAGGATGGATTTCGAGGGTGAGCAGTTCTTC
abundance: NA; v_gene: TRBV3-1/TRBV3-2; j_gene: TRBJ2-7; d_gene: NA; CDR3aa: CASSLTLSGEQYF; CDR3nt: TGTGCCAGCTCACTAACCCTTTCGGGCGAGCAGTACTTC
abundance: NA; v_gene: TRBV7-7; j_gene: TRBJ2-3; d_gene: NA; CDR3aa: CASSLVPSTDTQYF; CDR3nt: TGTGCTAGCAGCTTAGTCCCCAGCACAGATACGCAGTATTTT
abundance: NA; v_gene: TRBV28; j_gene: TRBJ2-1; d_gene: NA; CDR3aa: CASSLPRLDWQFF; CDR3nt: TGTGCCAGCAGTTTGCCCCGACTAGATTGGCAGTTCTTC
abundance: NA; v_gene: TRBV30; j_gene: TRBJ1-3; d_gene: NA; CDR3aa: CAWSTRNGGRRNTIYF; CDR3nt: TGTGCCTGGAGTACGAGGAATGGGGGGCGGAGAAACACCATATATTTT
abundance: once; v_gene: TRBV9; j_gene: TRBJ2-5; d_gene: NA; CDR3aa: CASSVGGGDQETQYF; CDR3nt: TGTGCCAGCAGCGTAGGTGGCGGGGACCAAGAGACCCAGTACTTC
abundance: NA; v_gene: TRBV27; j_gene: TRBJ2-7; d_gene: NA; CDR3aa: CASSPGGHSYEQYF; CDR3nt: TGTGCCAGCAGCCCCGGGGGACACTCCTACGAGCAGTACTTC
abundance: NA; v_gene: TRBV9; j_gene: TRBJ1-6; d_gene: NA; CDR3aa: CASSVSEGISSYNSPLHF; CDR3nt: TGTGCCAGCAGCGTATCTGAGGGGATTAGCTCCTATAATTCACCCCTCCACTTT
abundance: NA; v_gene: TRBV28; j_gene: TRBJ1-2; d_gene: NA; CDR3aa: CASSSTLLDRRNYGYTF; CDR3nt: TGTGCCAGCAGTTCGACCCTCCTGGACAGAAGAAACTATGGCTACACCTTC
abundance: NA; v_gene: TRBV5-8; j_gene: TRBJ1-1; d_gene: TRBD1; CDR3aa: CASRDRGLMNTEAFF; CDR3nt: TGTGCCAGCAGGGACAGGGGGCTCATGAACACTGAAGCTTTCTTT
abundance: NA; v_gene: TRBV28; j_gene: TRBJ2-7; d_gene: NA; CDR3aa: CASEEGEAPGAYEQYF; CDR3nt: TGTGCCAGCGAAGAGGGGGAGGCCCCGGGGGCCTACGAGCAGTACTTC
abundance: once; v_gene: TRBV28; j_gene: TRBJ1-6; d_gene: TRBD1; CDR3aa: CASTLLGGYSPLHF; CDR3nt: TGTGCCAGCACCCTTTTAGGGGGCTATTCACCCCTCCACTTT
abundance: NA; v_gene: TRBV29-1; j_gene: TRBJ2-3; d_gene: TRBD2; CDR3aa: CSAGGIAGESTDTQYF; CDR3nt: TGCAGCGCCGGAGGGATAGCGGGAGAAAGCACAGATACGCAGTATTTT
abundance: NA; v_gene: TRBV24-1; j_gene: TRBJ2-3; d_gene: TRBD1; CDR3aa: CATSELDRPTDTQYF; CDR3nt: TGTGCCACCAGTGAATTGGACAGGCCCACAGATACGCAGTATTTT
abundance: once; v_gene: TRBV19; j_gene: TRBJ1-3; d_gene: TRBD1; CDR3aa: CASSQGEGNTIYF; CDR3nt: TGTGCCAGTAGTCAGGGGGAAGGAAACACCATATATTTT
abundance: NA; v_gene: TRBV11-3; j_gene: TRBJ2-2; d_gene: NA; CDR3aa: CASSSSLTGELFF; CDR3nt: TGTGCCAGCAGCTCTTCATTAACCGGGGAGCTGTTTTTT
abundance: NA; v_gene: TRBV11-2; j_gene: TRBJ1-6; d_gene: NA; CDR3aa: CASSLENSPLHF; CDR3nt: TGTGCCAGCAGCTTAGAGAATTCACCCCTCCACTTT
abundance: NA; v_gene: TRBV7-6; j_gene: TRBJ2-1; d_gene: TRBD1; CDR3aa: CASSHRSGQGAEEQFF; CDR3nt: TGTGCCAGCAGCCATCGATCGGGACAGGGGGCAGAAGAGCAGTTCTTC
abundance: NA; v_gene: TRBV9; j_gene: TRBJ2-3; d_gene: TRBD2; CDR3aa: CASSGRSSGGADTQYF; CDR3nt: TGTGCCAGCAGCGGGAGGTCTAGCGGGGGGGCAGATACGCAGTATTTT
abundance: NA; v_gene: TRBV25-1; j_gene: TRBJ1-5; d_gene: NA; CDR3aa: CASSAMSGQPQHF; CDR3nt: TGTGCCAGCAGTGCCATGTCCGGGCAGCCCCAGCATTTT
abundance: NA; v_gene: TRBV11-2; j_gene: TRBJ2-3; d_gene: TRBD1; CDR3aa: CASSLRQGAWGDTQYF; CDR3nt: TGTGCCAGCAGCTTACGACAGGGGGCATGGGGAGATACGCAGTATTTT
abundance: once; v_gene: TRBV30; j_gene: TRBJ2-7; d_gene: TRBD1; CDR3aa: CAWNHPDRVTYEQYF; CDR3nt: TGTGCCTGGAATCACCCGGACAGGGTCACTTACGAGCAGTACTTC
abundance: once; v_gene: TRBV2; j_gene: TRBJ2-7; d_gene: TRBD2; CDR3aa: CASSASGQSYEQYF; CDR3nt: TGTGCCAGCAGTGCTAGCGGGCAATCCTACGAGCAGTACTTC
abundance: NA; v_gene: TRBV3-1/TRBV3-2; j_gene: TRBJ2-2; d_gene: NA; CDR3aa: CASSQDRAFSGELFF; CDR3nt: TGTGCCAGCAGCCAAGACAGGGCGTTCAGCGGGGAGCTGTTTTTT
abundance: NA; v_gene: TRBV6-1; j_gene: TRBJ2-1; d_gene: NA; CDR3aa: CASSEALGGGYNEQFF; CDR3nt: TGTGCCAGCAGTGAAGCTTTGGGGGGTGGGTACAATGAGCAGTTCTTC
abundance: medium-sized; v_gene: TRBV28; j_gene: TRBJ2-3; d_gene: TRBD2; CDR3aa: CASSSFREGRDTQYF; CDR3nt: TGTGCCAGCAGTTCGTTTAGGGAGGGTAGAGATACGCAGTATTTT
abundance: NA; v_gene: TRBV3-1/TRBV3-2; j_gene: TRBJ1-5; d_gene: NA; CDR3aa: CASSQGAHHNDQPQHF; CDR3nt: TGTGCCAGCAGCCAAGGGGCGCACCACAATGATCAGCCCCAGCATTTT
abundance: NA; v_gene: TRBV10-2; j_gene: TRBJ1-5; d_gene: NA; CDR3aa: CASSAGQGNQPQHF; CDR3nt: TGCGCCAGCAGTGCGGGGCAGGGCAATCAGCCCCAGCATTTT
abundance: NA; v_gene: TRBV7-8; j_gene: TRBJ2-7; d_gene: TRBD1; CDR3aa: CASSIGTGAYEQYF; CDR3nt: TGTGCCAGCAGCATTGGGACAGGGGCCTACGAGCAGTACTTC